This T cell receptor beta chain was identified during a study of chemoradiotherapy in HPV16-positive cancers. Repeated repertoire sampling spanned the course of chemoradiotherapy. In regard to this clone: Its antigen is unidentified.

Overall study results and limits: During treatment, candidate HPV-specific clones and E7-related motifs expanded in tumor. In HPV16-positive patients, HPV-responsive T-cell expansion tracked better recurrence-free survival. Only a couple of HPV16-positive patients supplied the functional HPV-specificity definition.

Data came from immunoSEQ multiplex PCR; TCRdb stores just in-frame clones and leaves some out. In the table there are about 2,800 clones, more than 85% of which are singletons. V shed 5 bases, J shed 10 bases, and the junction held 6 bases outside the gene matches. Germline V gene data show CDR1 as SEHNR and CDR2 as FQNEAQ (reference sequence). The CDR3 extends over 12 amino acids. This TCR was sampled from a human donor with HPV-associated anogenital cancer. This specimen consisted of tumor tissue, obtained from a patient who underwent chemoradiotherapy. The chain links TRBV7-9 to TRBJ1-2, with 8 bases lining up with TRBD1. CDR3 sequence reads: CASSPRQGNYTF. For the CDR3, the DNA is TGTGCCAGCAGCCCTAGACAGGGGAACTACACCTTC.